This T cell receptor (beta chain) was identified in a study of metastatic and nonmetastatic thyroid tumors. Overall study context: Malignant and benign thyroid patients had repertoires compared in peripheral blood and tumor or nodule tissue.

Patients had received no treatment of any kind before thyroid surgery. Original methodology: Clinicopathological groups differed in CDR3, with these differences serving to build a distant-metastasis classifier for papillary thyroid cancer. Via MiXCR, TCRdb re-called the PCR reads. The V and J calls come from TCRdb's annotation, not from the publication. The sample has roughly 25,000 clones; 14% to 15% are singletons. By proportion, this clone is medium-sized (0.01 to 0.1%). The antigen remains undetermined. General study points: Reportedly, malignant thyroid tumors had significantly higher TCR beta diversity than benign nodules, in blood and tumor.

V lost 5 bases and J lost 13; bases outside the gene matches: 8. The CDR3 consists of 12 residues. Germline V CDR1 and CDR2: MNHNS, SASEGT. Material: blood. The clonotype originates from a female donor with papillary thyroid cancer or a benign thyroid nodule (not recorded which). Some clones in this sample may be carry-over from other donors' samples. The genes are TRBV6-1 and TRBJ1-1, with TRBD1 matching over 9 bases. CDR3 in DNA: TGTGCCAGCAGTACCAACAGGGGGCATATTTTCTTT. The encoded protein is CASSTNRGHIFF.